This T cell receptor (beta chain) was documented in a study of beta chain features in type 1 diabetes. In regard to this clone: Antigen unknown.

Study-wide findings and caveats: The question of HLA type influencing TCRB rearrangement was one that remained unresolved here. The study found that naive, central memory and Treg TCRB repertoires appeared more similar in patients than in healthy donors. Cells carrying high TCR expression could end up over-represented when cDNA is sequenced.

The V gene lost 0 bases and the J gene lost 2 bases, with 7 bases spanning the gap. The CDR3 extends over 14 amino acids. Germline V gene data show CDR1 as SGHRS and CDR2 as YFSETQ. Isolated RNA was reverse transcribed in full, so expressed TCRB transcripts were sequenced. Mean read depth for naive, central memory and regulatory T cell samples was 3.5 million or so reads. The data were produced by immunoSEQ multiplex PCR, yet TCRdb's version contains in-frame clones alone and is incomplete. The repertoire holds 900,000 or so clones, 15% to 20% seen once, with 0.02% to 0.025% in the top ten. The chain employs TRBV5-1 and TRBJ2-3, with no clear D. This receptor was obtained from a woman between 18 and 29 years old in good health. The sequenced material came from naive CD4+ T cells from blood. CDR3 loop: CASSLGTITDTQYF. CDR3 bases: TGCGCCAGCAGCTTGGGTACGATCACAGATACGCAGTATTTT.